Listed below are T cell receptor beta chains from one sample, sequenced in a study of blood T cell repertoires in COVID-19. Libraries were prepared by immunoSEQ multiplex PCR; TCRdb keeps only in-frame clonotypes and omits some of them. The profile shows 350,000 to 450,000 clones, roughly nine tenths of them singletons. Sequences were obtained from PBMCs or T cells enriched from blood (not recorded which). Receptor source: a middle-aged woman who had been exposed to COVID-19. Each CDR3 is given with its conserved first and last residue. The order of the fields is V gene, D gene, CDR3 length, clone size, J gene, CDR3 protein, CDR3 DNA. The D gene is left open where the match is weak. Clone size is not always given. Where it is, it says once, few, many or a class for expanded clones.

>TRBV7-3|TRBD1|14|NA|TRBJ1-1
CASSPNRDRALAFF
TGTGCCAGCAGCCCAAACCGAGACAGGGCTTTAGCTTTCTTT
>TRBV2|TRBD1|14|NA|TRBJ1-5
CASRTGQSNQPQHF
TGTGCCAGCAGGACGGGACAGAGTAATCAGCCCCAGCATTTT
>TRBV5-1|TRBD1|14|once|TRBJ1-4
CASSLTGENEKLFF
TGCGCCAGCAGCTTGACAGGGGAAAACGAAAAACTGTTTTTT
>TRBV11-2|NA|11|NA|TRBJ2-7
CASSSHYEQYF
TGTGCCAGCAGCTCACACTACGAGCAGTACTTC
>TRBV27|TRBD1|16|NA|TRBJ2-1
CASSLSGDRAYNEQFF
TGTGCCAGCAGTTTATCGGGGGACAGGGCGTACAATGAGCAGTTCTTC
>TRBV5-1|NA|16|NA|TRBJ1-2
CASSPGGSFPNYGYTF
TGCGCCAGCAGCCCGGGGGGCAGCTTCCCGAACTATGGCTACACCTTC
>TRBV18|TRBD1|16|NA|TRBJ1-5
CASSLRQGAGDQPQHF
TGTGCCAGCTCACTGCGACAGGGGGCGGGAGATCAGCCCCAGCATTTT
>TRBV7-2|TRBD2|17|NA|TRBJ2-3
CASSLDGTSGRARQQYF
TGTGCCAGCAGCTTAGACGGGACTAGCGGGAGGGCCCGTCAGCAGTATTTT
>TRBV19|NA|15|NA|TRBJ1-1
CASSQGYRPNTEAFF
TGTGCCAGTAGTCAGGGGTACCGGCCGAACACTGAAGCTTTCTTT
>TRBV18|NA|14|NA|TRBJ1-2
CASSLPGTLKGYTF
TGTGCCAGCTCATTACCCGGGACACTAAAAGGCTACACCTTC
>TRBV5-6|NA|12|NA|TRBJ1-2
CASSLVAYGYTF
TGTGCCAGCAGCTTGGTAGCCTATGGCTACACCTTC
>TRBV24-1|NA|16|NA|TRBJ2-3
CATSDLPAESTDTQYF
TGTGCCACCAGTGATTTACCCGCGGAGAGCACAGATACGCAGTATTTT
>TRBV30|NA|13|NA|TRBJ1-5
CACSYGSNQPQHF
TGTGCCTGCTCGTACGGTAGCAATCAGCCCCAGCATTTT
>TRBV2|NA|18|NA|TRBJ2-7
CASSEAPGRADSFYEQYF
TGTGCCAGCAGTGAAGCGCCGGGGAGAGCGGATTCCTTCTACGAGCAGTACTTC
>TRBV15|NA|15|NA|TRBJ1-3
CATSRAGSGGNTIYF
TGTGCCACCAGCAGAGCAGGGTCGGGTGGAAACACCATATATTTT
>TRBV6-5|TRBD1|14|NA|TRBJ2-5
CASSRGQGRETQYF
TGTGCCAGCAGTCGAGGACAGGGTCGGGAGACCCAGTACTTC
>TRBV18|NA|15|NA|TRBJ1-3
CASSPLASSGNTIYF
TGTGCCAGCTCACCACTTGCGAGTAGTGGAAACACCATATATTTT
>TRBV2|NA|14|NA|TRBJ1-4
CASTGGQFNEKLFF
TGTGCCAGCACCGGAGGGCAGTTTAATGAAAAACTGTTTTTT
>TRBV27|TRBD1|14|few|TRBJ1-1
CASTTGQGLKGAFF
TGTGCCAGCACCACGGGACAGGGTTTAAAGGGAGCTTTCTTT
>TRBV3-1/TRBV3-2|NA|17|NA|TRBJ1-6
CASSQEGGRSYNSPLHF
TGTGCCAGCAGCCAAGAAGGGGGAAGGTCCTATAATTCACCCCTCCACTTT
>TRBV4-1|TRBD1|17|few|TRBJ1-3
CASSQESEQGAGNTIYF
TGCGCCAGCAGCCAAGAGTCTGAACAGGGGGCTGGAAACACCATATATTTT
>TRBV6-5|NA|15|NA|TRBJ1-1
CASSYSEEFTQGAFF
TGTGCCAGCAGTTACTCTGAGGAGTTTACGCAGGGAGCTTTCTTT
>TRBV7-8|TRBD1|17|NA|TRBJ1-1
CASSLGIGGTLNTEAFF
TGTGCCAGCAGCTTAGGTATAGGGGGCACCCTGAACACTGAAGCTTTCTTT
>TRBV6-6|NA|14|NA|TRBJ2-7
CASSYRPGESEQYF
TGTGCCAGCAGTTATCGTCCAGGTGAAAGCGAGCAGTACTTC
>TRBV6-1|NA|15|NA|TRBJ1-5
CASSELQVQNQPQHF
TGTGCCAGCAGTGAACTACAGGTTCAAAATCAGCCCCAGCATTTT
>TRBV10-3|TRBD1|14|NA|TRBJ1-6
CAIRGDSFNSPLHF
TGTGCCATCAGGGGGGACAGCTTTAATTCACCCCTCCACTTT
>TRBV7-2|NA|15|NA|TRBJ2-1
CASSQGSSPSNEQFF
TGTGCCAGCAGTCAGGGTTCTTCCCCCTCTAATGAGCAGTTCTTC
>TRBV5-1|NA|13|NA|TRBJ2-7
CASSLGISYEQYF
TGCGCCAGCAGCTTGGGTATATCCTACGAGCAGTACTTC
>TRBV7-3|NA|14|NA|TRBJ2-7
CASSLQGGAYEQYF
TGTGCCAGCAGCTTACAGGGGGGAGCCTACGAGCAGTACTTC
>TRBV7-2|TRBD1|15|NA|TRBJ1-1
CASSLRTGLITEAFF
TGTGCCAGCAGCCTCAGGACAGGGCTGATCACTGAAGCTTTCTTT
>TRBV15|NA|14|NA|TRBJ2-1
CATSRDGGNNEQFF
TGTGCCACCAGCAGAGATGGAGGGAACAATGAGCAGTTCTTC
>TRBV2|NA|13|once|TRBJ2-7
CASSEGFSYEQYF
TGTGCCAGCAGTGAGGGCTTTTCCTACGAGCAGTACTTC
>TRBV2|TRBD2|17|NA|TRBJ2-1
CASSERLAGARDNEQFF
TGTGCCAGCAGTGAAAGGCTAGCGGGAGCACGGGACAATGAGCAGTTCTTC
>TRBV5-4|NA|13|NA|TRBJ1-2
CASSLVSDYGYTF
TGTGCCAGCAGCTTGGTCAGTGACTATGGCTACACCTTC
>TRBV6-6|NA|17|NA|TRBJ1-3
CASSLTELRTAGNTIYF
TGTGCCAGCAGTCTAACGGAGCTCCGGACAGCCGGAAACACCATATATTTT
>TRBV6-5|NA|13|NA|TRBJ1-3
CASRGTEGNTIYF
TGTGCCAGCAGGGGGACTGAAGGAAACACCATATATTTT
>TRBV12-3/TRBV12-4|TRBD1|13|NA|TRBJ1-3
CASSQGGGNTIYF
TGTGCCAGCAGTCAGGGGGGAGGAAACACCATATATTTT
>TRBV9|NA|15|NA|TRBJ1-1
CASSVGARGSTEAFF
TGTGCCAGCAGCGTAGGGGCCAGGGGATCCACTGAAGCTTTCTTT
>TRBV5-1|TRBD1|15|NA|TRBJ1-2
CASWSVPGTVAGYTF
TGCGCCAGCTGGTCTGTCCCCGGGACAGTAGCGGGCTACACCTTC
>TRBV10-2|NA|10|NA|TRBJ2-7
CASRSELQYF
TGCGCCAGCCGTAGTGAACTACAGTACTTC
>TRBV6-5|NA|13|NA|TRBJ1-1
CASSYDSRTEAFF
TGTGCCAGCAGTTACGACAGCCGGACTGAAGCTTTCTTT
>TRBV5-4|TRBD1|15|few|TRBJ2-3
CASSSRQGVTDTQYF
TGTGCCAGCAGCTCACGACAGGGGGTCACAGATACGCAGTATTTT
>TRBV30|TRBD1|12|NA|TRBJ2-7
CAQRGRDYEQYF
TGTGCTCAGAGGGGGCGCGACTACGAGCAGTACTTC
>TRBV29-1|TRBD2|16|NA|TRBJ2-1
CSVVGLAEGSYNEQFF
TGCAGCGTTGTGGGACTAGCGGAGGGCTCCTACAATGAGCAGTTCTTC
>TRBV6-2/TRBV6-3|NA|15|NA|TRBJ2-3
CASSYLGAPGHTQYF
TGTGCCAGCAGTTACCTAGGGGCTCCGGGTCATACGCAGTATTTT
>TRBV7-8|NA|13|many|TRBJ2-7
CASSPPTRDEQYF
TGTGCCAGCAGCCCTCCTACCCGGGACGAGCAGTACTTC